The 7 T cell receptor beta chains reported below all come from one sample, sequenced in a study of beta chain features in type 1 diabetes (dated by TCRdb to the late 2010s). To prepare the library, the immunoSEQ multiplex PCR assay was applied. The entire isolated RNA was reverse transcribed using the High Capacity cDNA Reverse Transcription Kit, and thus expressed TCRB transcripts were sequenced. TCRdb carries this immuneACCESS record with in-frame sequences only. Its versions omit some clonotypes, under half of them owing to an unresolved V gene in the studies checked, with the rest unexplained. The sample table holds about 140,000 clones, of which 9.5% to 10% were seen once. About 0.6% of the sample rests with the top ten. Sample: central memory CD4+ T cells from blood. The receptors originated from a woman aged 40 to 55 in good health.

The sample holds a few counts of this clone. This chain links TRBV9 with TRBJ2-4; a possible D gene is TRBD2 (7 bases). V was trimmed by 2 bases and J by 7 bases, leaving 16 bases between them. CDR1 is SGDLS, CDR2 YYNGEE, per germline. The CDR3 length is 15 residues. The CDR3 DNA sequence: TGTGCCAGCAGCGTCCTGGGGGGGCGGTCGAACATTCAGTACTTC. Amino acid sequence: CASSVLGGRSNIQYF.

The genes are TRBV9 and TRBJ1-1, with a weak D call TRBD1 (5 bases). Germline loops: CDR1 SGDLS, CDR2 YYNGEE. The CDR3 is 14 amino acids. With 1 base removed from V and 2 bases from J, the gap between germline ends came to 9 bases. This CDR3 is CASSVLGANTEAFF. The CDR3 DNA reads TGTGCCAGCAGCGTATTAGGGGCAAACACTGAAGCTTTCTTT.

The V call is TRBV5-1, the J call TRBJ2-5; 7 bases are a match to TRBD2. Trimming at V came to 0 bases and at J to 4 bases, leaving 6 bases not matched to a gene. The CDR3 has 15 residues. Germline V gene lookup returns CDR1 SGHRS and CDR2 YFSETQ. As DNA, the CDR3 is TGCGCCAGCAGCTTGGGACTAGCAGATGGAGAGACCCAGTACTTC. It yields the protein CASSLGLADGETQYF.

This clone was seen more than once but under ten times. The V gene is TRBV5-4, the J gene TRBJ1-5; D is undetermined. V shed 4 bases and J shed 2 bases, with 10 bases lying between them. Germline assignment: CDR1 SGHNT and CDR2 YYREEE (reference sequence). The CDR3 sequence is 14 residues long. The chain's CDR3 is CASSEGGRNQPQHF. For the CDR3, the DNA is TGTGCCAGCAGCGAGGGAGGCCGCAATCAGCCCCAGCATTTT. Complete variable domain (other parts from reference TRBV5-4 and TRBJ1-5): ETGVTQSPTHLIKTRGQQVTLRCSSQSGHNTVSWYQQALGQGPQFIFQYYREEENGRGNFPPRFSGLQFPNYSSELNVNALELDDSALYLCASSEGGRNQPQHFGDGTRLSIL.

In its sample, this clone was seen a few times. The V gene is TRBV19, the J gene TRBJ2-3; 9 positions match TRBD2. This CDR3 is built from 14 residues. Germline CDR1 reads LNHDA; CDR2 reads SQIVND (reference sequence). The ends lost 4 bases at V and 4 bases at J; junction bases unmatched: 3. CDR3 loop: CASSKGLASDTQYF. DNA of the CDR3: TGTGCCAGTAGTAAGGGACTAGCCTCAGATACGCAGTATTTT.

This clone was seen many times. The chain has TRBV28 and TRBJ2-2; D is undetermined. Germline lookup yields CDR1 MDHEN and CDR2 SYDVKM. The CDR3 runs 12 residues. V lost 2 bases, J lost 9 bases, and 7 bases lay in between. CDR3 DNA: TGTGCCAGCAGTTTAATGAGAAGGGAGCTGTTTTTT. Its protein is CASSLMRRELFF.

This sequence joins TRBV5-1 and TRBJ2-1; TRBD2 agrees at 7 bases. The germline V gene encodes CDR1 SGHRS and CDR2 YFSETQ. The CDR3 is made up of 15 amino acids. Germline trimming cut 3 bases from V and 7 bases from J; bases unmatched to any gene: 10. The CDR3 sequence is CASSSAGFVGNEQFF. The CDR3 nucleotides read TGCGCCAGCAGCTCAGCGGGATTTGTGGGGAATGAGCAGTTCTTC.